This T cell receptor beta chain was sequenced during a study of blood T cell repertoires in COVID-19. Study summary: The United States, Italy and Spain provided the acute and convalescent COVID-19 samples. Sources were T cells, B-cell-depleted T cells, or PBMCs; the material itself was cDNA or gDNA.

Per the original methods: Amplification with reference gene primers provided the estimates of nucleated cell counts. Only in-frame clones appear in the TCRdb table, and some are missing; sequencing was by immunoSEQ multiplex PCR. The V and J calls and clone size come from that table; D and trimming were worked out from the DNA. The table shows roughly 200,000 clones, with 89% occurring only once. Germline-derived CDR1 and CDR2 are SGHAT and FQNNGV. This CDR3 is built from 14 residues. V was clipped by 5 bases and J by 4 bases; unmatched bases: 6. Participant ages covered about 18 to 89 years across about two dozen US areas.

This TCR derives from a middle-aged woman with acute COVID-19. The J gene is TRBJ2-7, the V gene TRBV11-2; 9 bases line up with TRBD1. The sequencing input was PBMCs or T cells enriched from blood (not recorded which). CDR3 DNA: TGTGCCAGCAGCCCAAGGGACAGGGAATACGAGCAGTACTTC. Translation gives CASSPRDREYEQYF.